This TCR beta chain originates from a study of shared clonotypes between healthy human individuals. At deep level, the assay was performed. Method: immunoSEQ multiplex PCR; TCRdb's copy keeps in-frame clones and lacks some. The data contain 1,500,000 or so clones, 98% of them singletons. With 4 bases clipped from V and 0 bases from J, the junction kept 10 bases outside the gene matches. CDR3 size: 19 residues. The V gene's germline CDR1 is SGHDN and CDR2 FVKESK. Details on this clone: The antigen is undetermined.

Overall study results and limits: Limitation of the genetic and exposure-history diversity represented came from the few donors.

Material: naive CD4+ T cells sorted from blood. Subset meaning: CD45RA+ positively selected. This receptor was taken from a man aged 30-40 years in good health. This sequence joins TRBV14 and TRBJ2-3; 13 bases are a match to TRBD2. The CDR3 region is CASSLRTSGGRLSTDTQYF. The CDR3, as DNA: TGTGCCAGCAGCCTTCGGACTAGCGGGGGAAGACTTAGCACAGATACGCAGTATTTT.